Listed below are T cell receptor beta chains from one sample, sequenced in a study of blood T cell repertoires in COVID-19. Only in-frame clones appear in the TCRdb table, and some are missing; sequencing was by immunoSEQ multiplex PCR. Of roughly 200,000 clones in the sample, around nine tenths were seen once. The sequencing sample was made of peripheral blood. Receptors were obtained from a man aged 18-30 years with active or convalescent COVID-19. The CDR3 runs from the conserved cysteine through the conserved F or W. The order of the fields is CDR3 protein, CDR3 DNA, J gene, D gene, clone size, V gene. D genes are given only for firm matches. Only part of the rows carry a size: once, few, many, or a class if the clone is expanded.

CDR3aa: CASSLDKGADTEAFF; CDR3nt: TGTGCCAGCAGCTTAGATAAGGGGGCGGACACTGAAGCTTTCTTT; j_gene: TRBJ1-1; d_gene: TRBD1; abundance: .; v_gene: TRBV7-9
CDR3aa: CASSERSGLTQPQHF; CDR3nt: TGTGCCAGCAGTGAACGGTCAGGGCTGACTCAGCCCCAGCATTTT; j_gene: TRBJ1-5; d_gene: .; abundance: .; v_gene: TRBV2
CDR3aa: CASRRQVYGYTF; CDR3nt: TGTGCCAGTAGAAGACAGGTTTATGGCTACACCTTC; j_gene: TRBJ1-2; d_gene: .; abundance: .; v_gene: TRBV19
CDR3aa: CASSKWDNSGNTIYF; CDR3nt: TGTGCCAGTAGCAAATGGGACAACTCTGGAAACACCATATATTTT; j_gene: TRBJ1-3; d_gene: .; abundance: .; v_gene: TRBV19
CDR3aa: CASRDPGGSNEKLFF; CDR3nt: TGTGCCAGTAGGGATCCAGGGGGCTCTAATGAAAAACTGTTTTTT; j_gene: TRBJ1-4; d_gene: TRBD1; abundance: .; v_gene: TRBV19
CDR3aa: CASSLVITGTSSRYGYTF; CDR3nt: TGTGCCAGCAGCTTGGTGATTACAGGGACGAGTTCTCGCTATGGCTACACCTTC; j_gene: TRBJ1-2; d_gene: .; abundance: .; v_gene: TRBV5-4
CDR3aa: CASSLKGRIRSGNTIYF; CDR3nt: TGTGCCAGCAGTTTAAAGGGGAGGATCCGCTCTGGAAACACCATATATTTT; j_gene: TRBJ1-3; d_gene: .; abundance: .; v_gene: TRBV28
CDR3aa: CASFARAAGEQFF; CDR3nt: TGTGCCAGCTTCGCTAGAGCGGCGGGAGAGCAGTTCTTC; j_gene: TRBJ2-1; d_gene: .; abundance: .; v_gene: TRBV18
CDR3aa: CATNRDRDYEQYF; CDR3nt: TGTGCCACCAACCGGGACAGGGACTACGAGCAGTACTTC; j_gene: TRBJ2-7; d_gene: TRBD1; abundance: once; v_gene: TRBV2
CDR3aa: CASTDRDSPYEAFF; CDR3nt: TGTGCCAGCACAGACAGGGACTCGCCATATGAAGCTTTCTTT; j_gene: TRBJ1-1; d_gene: TRBD1; abundance: .; v_gene: TRBV19
CDR3aa: CASTPLTGGFGYTF; CDR3nt: TGTGCCAGCACTCCCCTGACAGGGGGATTTGGGTACACCTTC; j_gene: TRBJ1-2; d_gene: TRBD1; abundance: .; v_gene: TRBV6-5
CDR3aa: CASSIEKQPSRGGYTF; CDR3nt: TGTGCCAGTAGTATAGAGAAACAACCGTCAAGGGGAGGCTACACCTTC; j_gene: TRBJ1-2; d_gene: .; abundance: few; v_gene: TRBV19
CDR3aa: CASSRGGAGSPLHF; CDR3nt: TGTGCCAGCAGTCGAGGGGGGGCTGGGTCACCCCTCCACTTT; j_gene: TRBJ1-6; d_gene: .; abundance: .; v_gene: TRBV27
CDR3aa: CAWSVGGTGYTF; CDR3nt: TGTGCCTGGAGTGTGGGCGGGACTGGCTACACCTTC; j_gene: TRBJ1-2; d_gene: .; abundance: .; v_gene: TRBV30
CDR3aa: CASSYRGSNSPLHF; CDR3nt: TGTGCCAGCAGCTACAGGGGGAGTAATTCACCCCTCCACTTT; j_gene: TRBJ1-6; d_gene: TRBD1; abundance: .; v_gene: TRBV27
CDR3aa: CASSQGEGQNNYGYTF; CDR3nt: TGTGCCAGCAGCCAAGGAGAAGGACAGAATAACTATGGCTACACCTTC; j_gene: TRBJ1-2; d_gene: .; abundance: .; v_gene: TRBV4-2
CDR3aa: CASSRGQANTEAFF; CDR3nt: TGTGCCAGCTCACGGGGACAGGCGAACACTGAAGCTTTCTTT; j_gene: TRBJ1-1; d_gene: TRBD1; abundance: .; v_gene: TRBV18
CDR3aa: CASSSPDRGDTEAFF; CDR3nt: TGTGCCAGCAGTAGCCCGGACAGGGGTGACACTGAAGCTTTCTTT; j_gene: TRBJ1-1; d_gene: TRBD1; abundance: .; v_gene: TRBV6-6
CDR3aa: CASSESTANQPQHF; CDR3nt: TGTGCCAGCAGTGAATCGACAGCGAATCAGCCCCAGCATTTT; j_gene: TRBJ1-5; d_gene: .; abundance: .; v_gene: TRBV6-1
CDR3aa: CASRGQGQETQYF; CDR3nt: TGTGCCAGTAGGGGACAGGGCCAAGAGACCCAGTACTTC; j_gene: TRBJ2-5; d_gene: TRBD1; abundance: .; v_gene: TRBV19
CDR3aa: CASSLGTGADTQYF; CDR3nt: TGTGCCAGCAGTCTCGGGACAGGAGCTGATACGCAGTATTTT; j_gene: TRBJ2-3; d_gene: TRBD1; abundance: .; v_gene: TRBV28
CDR3aa: CAWSYVTANYGYTF; CDR3nt: TGTGCCTGGAGTTACGTGACAGCTAACTATGGCTACACCTTC; j_gene: TRBJ1-2; d_gene: .; abundance: .; v_gene: TRBV30
CDR3aa: CASSNQSGRATGELFF; CDR3nt: TGTGCCAGCAGCAATCAAAGCGGGAGGGCGACCGGGGAGCTGTTTTTT; j_gene: TRBJ2-2; d_gene: TRBD2; abundance: .; v_gene: TRBV7-8
CDR3aa: CASSSPGLKYEQYF; CDR3nt: TGTGCCAGCAGTTCTCCGGGACTAAAATACGAGCAGTACTTC; j_gene: TRBJ2-7; d_gene: TRBD2; abundance: .; v_gene: TRBV6-5
CDR3aa: CASSFRGVTEAFF; CDR3nt: TGTGCCAGCAGTTTTCGTGGAGTTACTGAAGCTTTCTTT; j_gene: TRBJ1-1; d_gene: .; abundance: .; v_gene: TRBV13
CDR3aa: CASSLAGSRDTEAFF; CDR3nt: TGCGCCAGCAGCTTGGCCGGGTCACGGGACACTGAAGCTTTCTTT; j_gene: TRBJ1-1; d_gene: .; abundance: .; v_gene: TRBV5-1
CDR3aa: CASRDTYYEQYF; CDR3nt: TGTGCCAGCAGGGACACCTACTACGAGCAGTACTTC; j_gene: TRBJ2-7; d_gene: .; abundance: few; v_gene: TRBV6-5
CDR3aa: CASRTHRDRFATNEKLFF; CDR3nt: TGTGCCAGCAGGACCCACCGGGACAGATTTGCAACTAATGAAAAACTGTTTTTT; j_gene: TRBJ1-4; d_gene: TRBD1; abundance: .; v_gene: TRBV5-8
CDR3aa: CASKDRGGQSNQPQHF; CDR3nt: TGTGCCAGTAAGGACAGGGGGGGTCAAAGCAATCAGCCCCAGCATTTT; j_gene: TRBJ1-5; d_gene: TRBD1; abundance: .; v_gene: TRBV19
CDR3aa: CASSPSLGASGGYNEQFF; CDR3nt: TGTGCCAGCTCACCCTCGCTGGGTGCTAGCGGGGGGTACAATGAGCAGTTCTTC; j_gene: TRBJ2-1; d_gene: TRBD2; abundance: once; v_gene: TRBV18
CDR3aa: CASSFNRGSSGNTIYF; CDR3nt: TGTGCCAGCAGCTTTAACAGGGGATCGTCTGGAAACACCATATATTTT; j_gene: TRBJ1-3; d_gene: TRBD1; abundance: .; v_gene: TRBV11-2
CDR3aa: CASSPVRDQETQYF; CDR3nt: TGTGCCAGCAGTCCCGTGAGAGACCAAGAGACCCAGTACTTC; j_gene: TRBJ2-5; d_gene: .; abundance: .; v_gene: TRBV5-4
CDR3aa: CASSPWGLAGGPGETQYF; CDR3nt: TGTGCCAGCAGCCCATGGGGCCTAGCGGGAGGGCCGGGGGAGACCCAGTACTTC; j_gene: TRBJ2-5; d_gene: TRBD2; abundance: few; v_gene: TRBV7-2
CDR3aa: CASSQGSKVGGISYEQYF; CDR3nt: TGTGCCAGCAGCCAAGGTAGTAAGGTTGGCGGGATCTCCTACGAGCAGTACTTC; j_gene: TRBJ2-7; d_gene: .; abundance: .; v_gene: TRBV14
CDR3aa: CAWRGTGEDGYTF; CDR3nt: TGTGCCTGGAGAGGAACAGGGGAGGATGGCTACACCTTC; j_gene: TRBJ1-2; d_gene: TRBD1; abundance: .; v_gene: TRBV30
CDR3aa: CSALDGAFF; CDR3nt: TGCAGTGCCCTCGACGGGGCTTTCTTT; j_gene: TRBJ1-1; d_gene: .; abundance: .; v_gene: TRBV20-1
CDR3aa: CASSETGTDDYNEQFF; CDR3nt: TGCGCCAGCAGCGAAACCGGGACAGACGACTACAATGAGCAGTTCTTC; j_gene: TRBJ2-1; d_gene: TRBD1; abundance: .; v_gene: TRBV5-1
CDR3aa: CASRGTGVTGELFF; CDR3nt: TGTGCCAGCAGGGGGACAGGGGTTACCGGGGAGCTGTTTTTT; j_gene: TRBJ2-2; d_gene: TRBD1; abundance: .; v_gene: TRBV27
CDR3aa: CASSNPLAGGLRVEQYF; CDR3nt: TGTGCCAGCAGCAACCCCCTAGCGGGAGGGTTGCGTGTCGAGCAGTACTTC; j_gene: TRBJ2-7; d_gene: TRBD2; abundance: .; v_gene: TRBV3-1/TRBV3-2
CDR3aa: CASSSGQPNTEAFF; CDR3nt: TGTGCCAGCTCATCGGGACAGCCGAACACTGAAGCTTTCTTT; j_gene: TRBJ1-1; d_gene: TRBD1; abundance: .; v_gene: TRBV18
CDR3aa: CASSPTPTGTEAFF; CDR3nt: TGTGCCAGCTCACCTACTCCGACAGGGACTGAAGCTTTCTTT; j_gene: TRBJ1-1; d_gene: TRBD1; abundance: .; v_gene: TRBV18
CDR3aa: CASSYSFQGATEAFF; CDR3nt: TGTGCCAGCAGTTACTCTTTTCAGGGGGCGACTGAAGCTTTCTTT; j_gene: TRBJ1-1; d_gene: TRBD1; abundance: .; v_gene: TRBV6-5
CDR3aa: CASSSRYSNEKLFF; CDR3nt: TGTGCCAGCAGCTCCCGGTACAGTAATGAAAAACTGTTTTTT; j_gene: TRBJ1-4; d_gene: .; abundance: .; v_gene: TRBV7-8
CDR3aa: CASSFQAGTVEFF; CDR3nt: TGTGCCAGCAGCTTCCAAGCCGGGACAGTCGAGTTCTTC; j_gene: TRBJ2-1; d_gene: TRBD1; abundance: .; v_gene: TRBV7-2
CDR3aa: CASSFAATGSYNEQFF; CDR3nt: TGTGCCAGCAGCTTTGCTGCGACGGGTTCCTACAATGAGCAGTTCTTC; j_gene: TRBJ2-1; d_gene: .; abundance: .; v_gene: TRBV7-3
CDR3aa: CASRTSSGNTIYF; CDR3nt: TGTGCCAGCAGGACTAGCTCTGGAAACACCATATATTTT; j_gene: TRBJ1-3; d_gene: .; abundance: .; v_gene: TRBV12-3/TRBV12-4
CDR3aa: CASSPIRDIGSPLHF; CDR3nt: TGTGCCAGCAGTCCAATCCGGGACATTGGATCACCCCTCCACTTT; j_gene: TRBJ1-6; d_gene: .; abundance: .; v_gene: TRBV2
CDR3aa: CASSLATSGNQETQYF; CDR3nt: TGTGCCAGCAGCTTGGCGACTAGCGGGAACCAAGAGACCCAGTACTTC; j_gene: TRBJ2-5; d_gene: TRBD2; abundance: .; v_gene: TRBV7-6
CDR3aa: CASSFALGKNIQYF; CDR3nt: TGTGCCAGCAGTTTTGCTCTAGGCAAAAACATTCAGTACTTC; j_gene: TRBJ2-4; d_gene: .; abundance: .; v_gene: TRBV27
CDR3aa: CASSLWGGADTEAFF; CDR3nt: TGTGCCAGCAGCTTATGGGGGGGCGCGGACACTGAAGCTTTCTTT; j_gene: TRBJ1-1; d_gene: .; abundance: .; v_gene: TRBV7-9
CDR3aa: CASSEGNRNQPQHF; CDR3nt: TGTGCCAGCAGTGAAGGCAACAGGAATCAGCCCCAGCATTTT; j_gene: TRBJ1-5; d_gene: .; abundance: .; v_gene: TRBV6-1
CDR3aa: CASSFGGPNEKLFF; CDR3nt: TGTGCCAGCAGCTTCGGGGGGCCTAATGAAAAACTGTTTTTT; j_gene: TRBJ1-4; d_gene: .; abundance: .; v_gene: TRBV5-4
CDR3aa: CAIGQGLGSPLHF; CDR3nt: TGTGCCATCGGGCAGGGTTTGGGTTCACCCCTCCACTTT; j_gene: TRBJ1-6; d_gene: .; abundance: .; v_gene: TRBV10-3
CDR3aa: CASSQTANTEAFF; CDR3nt: TGTGCCAGCAGCCAAACAGCAAACACTGAAGCTTTCTTT; j_gene: TRBJ1-1; d_gene: .; abundance: .; v_gene: TRBV3-1/TRBV3-2
CDR3aa: CASCERETQYF; CDR3nt: TGTGCCAGCTGCGAGCGAGAGACCCAGTACTTC; j_gene: TRBJ2-5; d_gene: .; abundance: .; v_gene: TRBV18